This section outlines one TCR beta chain sequence together with its context. This sample was taken from a study of glioma-infiltrating T cells after dendritic cell vaccination. The overall study: Patients had newly diagnosed or recurrent glioblastoma and received dendritic cell vaccines. Dendritic cell vaccine was injected intradermally three times, biweekly.

Germline V gives CDR1 LGHNA, CDR2 YSLEER. The J segment lost 10 bases and the V segment lost 5 bases, leaving 15 bases of the junction unmatched. The CDR3 length is 16 residues. Primers: 60 V beta forward and 13 J beta reverse. Generated by immunoSEQ multiplex PCR, the TCRdb table keeps only in-frame clones and is missing some. The table lists about 50,000 clones, around 86% of them singletons. V and J are TRBV4-3 and TRBJ2-1; 9 bases map to TRBD2. This TCR was sampled from a human donor with glioblastoma. Specimen: blood, collected before dendritic cell vaccination. The CDR3 loop is CASSTQVGGGAVEQFF. The CDR3, as DNA: TGCGCCAGCAGCACCCAGGTCGGCGGGGGGGCGGTGGAGCAGTTCTTC.